Below, 21 T cell receptor beta chains from the same sample are listed, as sequenced in a study of Ad26.COV2.S vaccination and SARS-CoV-2 variants. Sequenced by immunoSEQ multiplex PCR; TCRdb stores in-frame clones only, minus some. Here the sample spans about 460,000 clones, 70% to 90% being singletons. Treatment defined: 19 received Ad26.COV2.S at low or high dose, single or two shots; roughly five received placebo; per-sample allocation not given. The investigators took samples on day 63 after the first vaccine or placebo injection. The sequenced sample was peripheral blood, obtained in a trial of Ad26.COV2.S vaccine versus placebo. The receptor source for this set is a person between 18 and 59 years old who received the Ad26.COV2.S COVID-19 vaccine or a placebo.

The V and J genes are TRBV7-2 and TRBJ2-2, with 8 bases that match TRBD1. V lost 5 bases and J lost 4; bases outside the gene matches: 12. Looked up from germline, CDR1 is SGHTA and CDR2 is FQGNSA. The CDR3 sequence is 17 residues long. In nucleotides, the CDR3 is TGTGCCAGCAGCAAAACACCGACAGGGGTGGTCACCGGGGAGCTGTTTTTT. This translates into CASSKTPTGVVTGELFF.

This clone came up once. The V gene is TRBV6-5, the J gene TRBJ2-1; 8 bases line up with TRBD1. CDR1 and CDR2 from the germline V gene are MNHEY and SVGAGI. This CDR3 spans 12 amino acids. V shed 6 bases, J shed 7 bases, and the junction held 2 bases outside the gene matches. CDR3 nucleotides: TGTGCCAGCAGATACAGGGGGAATGAGCAGTTCTTC. Translated, it gives CASRYRGNEQFF.

The rearrangement links TRBV6-5 to TRBJ1-1, with 8 bases identical to TRBD1. After removal of 6 bases from V and 2 bases from J, the junction contained 5 bases not matched to a gene. The CDR3 spans 14 residues. Looked up from germline, CDR1 is MNHEY and CDR2 is SVGAGI. CDR3 loop: CASRGTGFNTEAFF. Written as DNA, the CDR3 is TGTGCCAGCAGGGGGACAGGTTTTAACACTGAAGCTTTCTTT.

The chain is built from TRBV7-9 and TRBJ2-3, with 10 bases matching TRBD1. The CDR3 length is 15 residues. The germline gives CDR1 SEHNR, CDR2 FQNEAQ (reference sequence). V was clipped by 5 bases and J by 0 bases; unmatched bases: 2. CDR3 sequence: CASSPDRGSTDTQYF. The CDR3 DNA reads as TGTGCCAGCAGCCCGGACAGGGGGAGCACAGATACGCAGTATTTT. Drawing the rest from reference TRBV7-9 and TRBJ2-3, the complete variable domain is DTGVSQNPRHKITKRGQNVTFRCDPISEHNRLYWYRQTLGQGPEFLTYFQNEAQLEKSRLLSDRFSAERPKGSFSTLEIQRTEQGDSAMYLCASSPDRGSTDTQYFGPGTRLTVL.

The rearrangement uses TRBV5-5 and TRBJ2-1; D perhaps matches TRBD1 (5 bases). V shed 0 bases and J shed 6 bases, with 13 bases lying between them. CDR3 size: 15 residues. The germline V gene encodes CDR1 SGHKS and CDR2 YYEKEE (reference sequence). Written as DNA, the CDR3 is TGTGCCAGCAGCTTGGGGGGCTCTAACACCAATGAGCAGTTCTTC. It yields the protein CASSLGGSNTNEQFF.

The CDR3 sequence is CASSLGGNGGINTDTQYF. CDR3 sequence (DNA): TGCGCCAGCAGCTTGGGGGGAAATGGAGGGATAAACACAGATACGCAGTATTTT. V and J are TRBV5-1 and TRBJ2-3, with D perhaps matching TRBD2 (6 bases). Trimming removed 0 bases from V and 2 bases from J, with 19 bases in between. The CDR3 totals 18 residues. The germline gives CDR1 SGHRS, CDR2 YFSETQ. The entire variable domain, with the rest obtained from reference TRBV5-1 and TRBJ2-3, is as follows: KAGVTQTPRYLIKTRGQQVTLSCSPISGHRSVSWYQQTPGQGLQFLFEYFSETQRNKGNFPGRFSGRQFSNSRSEMNVSTLELGDSALYLCASSLGGNGGINTDTQYFGPGTRLTVL.

The chain joins TRBV6-5 to TRBJ1-3, with 7 bases aligning to TRBD1. CDR1 and CDR2 from the germline V gene are MNHEY and SVGAGI. Losses at the gene ends were 6 bases for V and 0 bases for J; bases not matched to a gene: 5. The CDR3 consists of 15 residues. CDR3 nucleotides: TGTGCCAGCAGACTCCACAGGGGCTCTGGAAACACCATATATTTT. As protein: CASRLHRGSGNTIYF.

V is TRBV5-8 and J is TRBJ1-4; D may be TRBD1 (5 bases). Deletions cut 1 base from V and 7 bases from J, with 11 bases between. This CDR3 is built from 14 residues. Germline CDR1 is SGHTS and CDR2 is YDEGEE. CDR3 in DNA: TGTGCCAGCAGCTTGAGAGGGGTGGGTGAAAAACTGTTTTTT. Translated, it gives CASSLRGVGEKLFF.

The DNA for the CDR3 is TGTGCCAGCAGCCCCAGTCCATCCCTCTCCTACGAGCAGTACTTC. This gives the protein CASSPSPSLSYEQYF. The gene calls are TRBV5-4 and TRBJ2-7; D uncertain. The CDR3 totals 15 residues. Germline CDR1 and CDR2: SGHNT and YYREEE (reference sequence). Deletions cut 4 bases from V and 0 bases from J, with 14 bases between.

The V gene is TRBV5-1, the J gene TRBJ2-1, with D hard to call. The CDR3 is 15 residues long. CDR1 is SGHRS and CDR2 is YFSETQ in the germline V gene. The V end was cut by 2 bases, the J end by 0 bases, with 9 bases between. CDR3 in amino acids: CASSFGVSSYNEQFF. The CDR3 region has the DNA TGCGCCAGCAGCTTCGGTGTCAGCTCCTACAATGAGCAGTTCTTC. Together with reference TRBV5-1 and TRBJ2-1, the CDR3 gives the full variable domain: KAGVTQTPRYLIKTRGQQVTLSCSPISGHRSVSWYQQTPGQGLQFLFEYFSETQRNKGNFPGRFSGRQFSNSRSEMNVSTLELGDSALYLCASSFGVSSYNEQFFGPGTRLTVL.

The J gene is TRBJ2-1, the V gene TRBV6-5, with TRBD2 identical over 11 bases. Germline V CDR1 and CDR2: MNHEY, SVGAGI. With V trimmed by 6 bases and J by 8 bases, 9 bases remained unmatched. The CDR3 is 15 residues long. The CDR3 reads CASRRLAGFLDEQFF. The CDR3 DNA reads TGTGCCAGCAGACGACTAGCGGGATTCCTGGATGAGCAGTTCTTC.

The rearrangement uses TRBV9 and TRBJ2-1, with D possibly TRBD2 on 6 matching bases. CDR1 SGDLS and CDR2 YYNGEE come from the germline V gene. Trimming removed 3 bases at V and 12 bases at J, with 13 bases between. The CDR3 contains 12 residues. CDR3: CASSGREVAQFF. CDR3 in DNA: TGTGCCAGCAGCGGTAGGGAGGTTGCGCAGTTCTTC.

The chain has TRBV5-1 and TRBJ2-5; no reliable D call. The germline V gene has CDR1 SGHRS and CDR2 YFSETQ. V was pared by 6 bases and J by 4 bases, with 19 bases between. The CDR3 sequence is 15 residues long. CDR3: CASMPVIGFRETQYF. The CDR3 DNA sequence: TGCGCCAGCATGCCTGTCATCGGGTTCCGAGAGACCCAGTACTTC.

This clone was found a few times. Other DNA variants within this sample encode the same CDR3. V gene TRBV19 combines with J gene TRBJ1-5, with TRBD1 matching 7 bases. The J segment lost 4 bases and the V segment lost 3 bases, leaving 0 bases of the junction unmatched. Per germline, CDR1 LNHDA and CDR2 SQIVND (reference sequence). The CDR3 covers 13 residues. This chain's CDR3 is CASSMTGNQPQHF. For the CDR3, the DNA is TGTGCCAGTAGTATGACAGGGAATCAGCCCCAGCATTTT.

This clone has just one count. The chain carries TRBV30 and TRBJ1-1; D unresolved. CDR3 size: 13 residues. Trimming pared 5 bases from V and 5 bases from J, leaving 15 bases between. In germline, CDR1 is GTSNPN, CDR2 SVGIG (reference sequence). In nucleotides, the CDR3 is TGTGCCTGGGGGGTAATGGGGAGGACTGAAGCTTTCTTT. This encodes CAWGVMGRTEAFF.

V is TRBV4-2 and J is TRBJ1-5, with D unresolved. CDR3 length: 16 amino acids. V was trimmed by 0 bases and J by 6 bases, leaving 15 bases between them. CDR1 is LGHNA and CDR2 is YNFKEQ in the germline V gene. CDR3 region: CASSQEAPAKGQPQHF. CDR3 DNA sequence: TGTGCCAGCAGCCAAGAGGCGCCAGCTAAAGGTCAGCCCCAGCATTTT.

This chain connects TRBV7-6 to TRBJ2-1; D call uncertain. CDR1 and CDR2 (germline): SGHVS, FNYEAQ. Trimming shortened V by 0 bases and J by 0 bases, and 6 bases separated the two germline ends. The CDR3 extends over 15 amino acids. In DNA form, the CDR3 reads TGTGCCAGCAGCTTAGCAGGGATCTCCTACAATGAGCAGTTCTTC. Protein product: CASSLAGISYNEQFF.

The CDR3 DNA follows: TGTGCCAGCAGCTCCCGGGGCGCCCTCGAGCAGTACTTC. It specifies CASSSRGALEQYF. The chain links TRBV13 to TRBJ2-7, with D perhaps matching TRBD1 or TRBD2 (5 bases each). The V gene's germline CDR1 is PRHDT and CDR2 FYEKMQ (reference sequence). Trimming removed 4 bases from V and 6 bases from J, with 13 bases in between. The CDR3 is made up of 13 amino acids.

This chain links TRBV6-2 or TRBV6-3 with TRBJ2-5, with D unresolved. CDR3 length: 13 amino acids. The germline gives CDR1 MNHEY, CDR2 SVGEGT. Trimming shortened V by 2 bases and J by 4 bases, and 8 bases separated the two germline ends. CDR3 coding DNA: TGTGCCAGCAGTTACGCTCCCGGAGAGACCCAGTACTTC. Its translation: CASSYAPGETQYF.

This sequence joins TRBV11-2 and TRBJ1-4, with D unresolved. This CDR3 is 15 amino acids long. From germline, CDR1 is SGHAT and CDR2 FQNNGV. V gave up 3 bases and J gave up 0 bases, with 8 bases separating them. CDR3 DNA sequence: TGTGCCAGCAGCTTCGGGCCGGCAACTAATGAAAAACTGTTTTTT. Its protein is CASSFGPATNEKLFF.

The V call is TRBV5-5, the J call TRBJ1-5; 7 nucleotides match TRBD1. The J segment lost 0 bases and the V segment lost 3 bases, leaving 12 bases of the junction unmatched. Per the germline V gene, CDR1 is SGHKS and CDR2 is YYEKEE (reference sequence). CDR3 size: 18 residues. The CDR3 is CASSWDRSAKNSNQPQHF. DNA for the CDR3: TGTGCCAGCAGCTGGGACAGATCAGCCAAGAATAGCAATCAGCCCCAGCATTTT.